The 29 T cell receptor beta chains below were found in one sample sequenced in a study of cytomegalovirus exposure and HLA in healthy donors (dated 2017 in TCRdb). The library was prepared using the immunoSEQ multiplex PCR assay. A mixture of 60 forward primers for TCR Vbeta segments and 13 reverse primers for TCR Jbeta segments was used in the multiplex PCR. TCRdb obtained this table from immuneACCESS and retained in-frame rearrangements with V and J assigned. These tables miss some clones; where compared with another copy, unresolved V genes account for less than half of the shortfall, and the remainder is unexplained. For this sample the table gives 150,000 to 200,000 clones, of which approximately 82% were detected only once. Under 1.5% of the sample lies in the top ten. The sequencing input was PBMCs. The source of these receptors is a male donor in good health and CMV-seronegative.

V is TRBV7-2 and J is TRBJ2-5; 12 nucleotides align to TRBD2. The CDR3 has 14 residues. J gave up 9 bases and V 2 bases, and 4 bases lay outside the gene matches. Germline V lookup: CDR1 SGHTA, CDR2 FQGNSA. CDR3: CASSLRLAGVSQYF. CDR3 nucleotide sequence: TGTGCCAGCAGCTTAAGACTAGCGGGAGTGTCCCAGTACTTC.

The DNA for the CDR3 is TGTGCCAGCAGCTTAGCAGGGGGCCAAGAGACCCAGTACTTC. Translation: CASSLAGGQETQYF. V usage is TRBV7-9 and J usage is TRBJ2-5; D is perhaps TRBD1 (6 bases). CDR3 length: 14 residues. V dropped 0 bases and J dropped 1 base, with 6 bases sitting between them. The germline gives CDR1 SEHNR, CDR2 FQNEAQ (reference sequence). Full variable domain (missing parts from reference TRBV7-9 and TRBJ2-5): DTGVSQNPRHKITKRGQNVTFRCDPISEHNRLYWYRQTLGQGPEFLTYFQNEAQLEKSRLLSDRFSAERPKGSFSTLEIQRTEQGDSAMYLCASSLAGGQETQYFGPGTRLLVL.

The chain couples TRBV30 to TRBJ1-2; 8 nucleotides agree with TRBD1. The V gene end was trimmed by 6 bases and the J gene end by 5 bases; junction bases not matched to a gene: 8. The V gene's germline CDR1 is GTSNPN and CDR2 SVGIG (reference sequence). The CDR3 is 13 amino acids. CDR3 in amino acids: CACTGTGGYGYTF. The CDR3 coding sequence is TGTGCCTGCACCGGGACAGGCGGGTATGGCTACACCTTC.

V gene TRBV10-1 combines with J gene TRBJ2-2; TRBD2 aligns across 11 bases. This CDR3 has 16 amino acids. V gave up 9 bases and J gave up 6 bases; unmatched junction bases: 12. In germline, CDR1 is WNHNN, CDR2 SYGVQD (reference sequence). The CDR3 here is CASRLTSGRWAGELFF. The CDR3 region has the DNA TGCGCCAGTAGACTAACTAGCGGGAGATGGGCCGGGGAGCTGTTTTTT.

The chain couples TRBV27 to TRBJ2-1, with 15 bases that match TRBD2. The CDR3 has 12 residues. The germline V gene has CDR1 MNHEY and CDR2 SMNVEV (reference sequence). The CDR3 protein is CSGLAGGGVQFF. CDR3 bases: TGTTCCGGACTAGCGGGAGGGGGAGTGCAGTTCTTC.

CDR3 sequence: CASSPTQGAMNTEAFF. The DNA of the CDR3 is TGTGCCAGCAGCCCCACCCAGGGGGCGATGAACACTGAAGCTTTCTTT. The chain has TRBV5-4 and TRBJ1-1; 8 bases agree with TRBD1. This CDR3 is 16 amino acids long. V lost 4 bases and J lost 0; bases outside the gene matches: 8. The germline CDR1 and CDR2 sequences are SGHNT and YYREEE (reference sequence).

The chain has TRBV7-2 and TRBJ1-1; TRBD1 agrees at 8 bases. Germline V gene sequence: CDR1 SGHTA, CDR2 FQGNSA. The CDR3 has 12 amino acids. V was clipped by 9 bases and J by 3 bases; unmatched bases: 3. The CDR3 loop reads CASQGAYTEAFF. CDR3 sequence (DNA): TGTGCCAGTCAGGGGGCATACACTGAAGCTTTCTTT.

This clone was found a few times. V gene TRBV5-1 combines with J gene TRBJ1-6; D is perhaps TRBD1 (6 bases). The CDR3 sequence is 15 residues long. The V end was cut by 0 bases, the J end by 10 bases, with 14 bases between. Per the germline V gene, CDR1 is SGHRS and CDR2 is YFSETQ. CDR3 DNA sequence: TGCGCCAGCAGCTTGGACCAGGGTGGGGGCTCACCCCTCCACTTT. Residues: CASSLDQGGGSPLHF.

V is TRBV9 and J is TRBJ2-1; 9 nucleotides line up with TRBD1. With 0 bases clipped from V and 1 base from J, the junction kept 2 bases outside the gene matches. Germline CDR1 reads SGDLS; CDR2 reads YYNGEE. The CDR3 has 16 residues. The CDR3 loop reads CASSVDGTGSYNEQFF. The CDR3 bases are TGTGCCAGCAGCGTAGACGGGACAGGGTCCTACAATGAGCAGTTCTTC.

This clone came up a few times. The V call is TRBV18, the J call TRBJ1-3; D not certain. This CDR3 spans 15 amino acids. The germline V and J ends were trimmed by 1 base and 0 bases, with 7 bases remaining between them. Germline V gene sequence: CDR1 KGHSH, CDR2 LQKENI. Written as DNA, the CDR3 is TGTGCCAGCTCACCACAGAGAAGCTCTGGAAACACCATATATTTT. Translated, it gives CASSPQRSSGNTIYF. Complete variable domain (other parts from reference TRBV18 and TRBJ1-3): NAGVMQNPRHLVRRRGQEARLRCSPMKGHSHVYWYRQLPEEGLKFMVYLQKENIIDESGMPKERFSAEFPKEGPSILRIQQVVRGDSAAYFCASSPQRSSGNTIYFGEGSWLTVV.

This CDR3 is CASSQDQQRAAYEQYF. Written as DNA, the CDR3 is TGTGCCAGCAGCCAAGACCAACAGCGGGCAGCCTACGAGCAGTACTTC. V is TRBV4-2 and J is TRBJ2-7; D may be TRBD2 (6 bases). The CDR3 has 16 residues. Germline-derived CDR1 and CDR2 are LGHNA and YNFKEQ. Deletions cut 0 bases from V and 2 bases from J, with 14 bases between.

This clone was seen more than once but under ten times. This sequence joins TRBV6-1 and TRBJ1-2; no firm D call. CDR1 and CDR2 (germline): MNHNS, SASEGT. V lost 7 bases, J lost 6 bases, and 12 bases lay in between. This CDR3 is 12 amino acids long. CDR3 coding DNA: TGTGCCAGCACCCCCGACACCGATGGCTACACCTTC. Its translation is CASTPDTDGYTF.

This clone came up once. The chain has TRBV27 and TRBJ2-7, with 12 bases identical to TRBD2. Germline V CDR1 and CDR2: MNHEY, SMNVEV (reference sequence). CDR3 size: 15 residues. Trimming cost V 5 bases and J 3 bases; bases outside gene matches: 5. The CDR3 is CASSAPSGRDYEQYF. In nucleotides, the CDR3 is TGTGCCAGCAGTGCTCCTAGCGGGAGGGACTACGAGCAGTACTTC.

This clone appeared a single time. The V gene is TRBV9, the J gene TRBJ2-3, with D hard to call. CDR1 and CDR2 from the germline V gene are SGDLS and YYNGEE. V dropped 4 bases and J dropped 4 bases, with 10 bases sitting between them. CDR3 length: 13 amino acids. The CDR3 protein is CASSPPQSDTQYF. The CDR3 region has the DNA TGTGCCAGCAGCCCCCCCCAGTCAGATACGCAGTATTTT.

This chain joins TRBV10-3 and TRBJ1-1; TRBD1 matches 9 bases. Trimming removed 6 bases from V and 4 bases from J; junction bases left unmatched: 6. Germline V gene lookup returns CDR1 ENHRY and CDR2 SYGVKD. CDR3 length: 14 amino acids. The CDR3 is CAISSRQGGTEAFF. The CDR3 DNA sequence: TGTGCCATCAGCTCCCGACAGGGGGGCACTGAAGCTTTCTTT.

This clone was picked up one time. This chain links TRBV5-4 with TRBJ2-7, with 7 bases lining up with TRBD1. The junction had 9 bases not matched to a gene; V was cut back by 3 bases and J by 3 bases. Germline CDR1 and CDR2: SGHNT and YYREEE (reference sequence). The CDR3 runs 15 residues. The CDR3 DNA reads as TGTGCCAGCAGCTCGGGACAGTCAGGGGTCTACGAGCAGTACTTC. This codes for CASSSGQSGVYEQYF.

V and J are TRBV6-5 and TRBJ2-3; possibly TRBD2 for D (6 bases). The germline V gene has CDR1 MNHEY and CDR2 SVGAGI. Deletions cut 2 bases from V and 1 base from J, with 10 bases between. The CDR3 contains 15 residues. The DNA of the CDR3 is TGTGCCAGCAGTTACGGCGGGGCGGGCACAGATACGCAGTATTTT. It codes for CASSYGGAGTDTQYF.

The genes are TRBV30 and TRBJ2-5; a weak D match, TRBD2 (6 bases). The J call is uncertain, as TRBJ2-7 better fits the DNA end. The CDR3 length is 14 residues. Germline CDR1 and CDR2: GTSNPN and SVGIG (reference sequence). The CDR3 loop is CAWSGPGRRYEQYF. The DNA of the CDR3 is TGTGCCTGGAGCGGCCCAGGGAGGAGATACGAGCAGTACTTC.

In this sample, this clone turned up once. J is TRBJ2-5 and V is TRBV21-1; the D call TRBD1 from the table was never checked on the DNA. TRBV21-1 is assigned pseudogene status. CDR3 size: 17 residues. The CDR3, as DNA: TGTGCCAGCAGCAAAGAGAGGCACAGGGGCTCCCAAGAGACCCAGTACTTC. This sequence encodes CASSKERHRGSQETQYF.

This sequence joins TRBV9 and TRBJ1-2, with D perhaps matching TRBD1 (6 bases). Germline loops: CDR1 SGDLS, CDR2 YYNGEE. The CDR3 covers 13 residues. V was shortened by 6 bases and J by 2 bases, with 11 bases between the two germline ends. CDR3 loop: CASTLRGNYGYTF. The CDR3 bases are TGTGCCAGCACCCTAAGGGGGAACTATGGCTACACCTTC. Variable domain in full (rest from reference TRBV9 and TRBJ1-2): DSGVTQTPKHLITATGQRVTLRCSPRSGDLSVYWYQQSLDQGLQFLIQYYNGEERAKGNILERFSAQQFPDLHSELNLSSLELGDSALYFCASTLRGNYGYTFGSGTRLTVV.

The rearrangement uses TRBV13 and TRBJ2-3; 9 bases align to TRBD2. The CDR3 runs to 16 residues. CDR1 and CDR2 (germline): PRHDT, FYEKMQ (reference sequence). The junction had 6 bases not matched to a gene; V was cut back by 5 bases and J by 0 bases. CDR3 region: CASSKLAGESTDTQYF. In DNA, the CDR3 is TGTGCCAGCAGCAAGTTAGCGGGGGAGAGCACAGATACGCAGTATTTT.

The chain carries TRBV5-1 and TRBJ2-1, with TRBD1 matching over 7 bases. The V gene end was trimmed by 4 bases and the J gene end by 10 bases; junction bases not matched to a gene: 5. The CDR3 length is 12 residues. The germline V gene encodes CDR1 SGHRS and CDR2 YFSETQ. The CDR3 reads CASSQTGFEQFF. CDR3 in DNA: TGCGCCAGCAGCCAGACAGGGTTCGAGCAGTTCTTC.

The chain's CDR3 is CASSAEIDTRGYTF. CDR3 DNA: TGTGCCAGCAGTGCAGAAATCGACACTCGTGGCTACACCTTC. The V and J genes are TRBV6-1 and TRBJ1-2, with D unclear. The length of the CDR3 is 14 residues. Germline CDR1 is MNHNS and CDR2 is SASEGT. The V gene lost 4 bases and the J gene lost 7 bases, with 16 bases spanning the gap.

The CDR3: CASSPSPLLAGSQETQYF. The CDR3 DNA sequence: TGTGCCAGCAGCCCCTCCCCACTACTAGCGGGAAGCCAAGAGACCCAGTACTTC. V and J are TRBV9 and TRBJ2-5; 10 nucleotides line up with TRBD2. V trimming: 4 bases; J trimming: 1 base; junction bases outside the gene matches: 13. CDR3 length equals 18 residues. Per the germline V gene, CDR1 is SGDLS and CDR2 is YYNGEE.

V gene TRBV5-4 combines with J gene TRBJ2-7; possible D gene TRBD1, 6 bases. The CDR3 consists of 14 residues. The V end was cut by 4 bases, the J end by 3 bases, with 14 bases between. Germline values: CDR1 SGHNT, CDR2 YYREEE (reference sequence). The CDR3, as DNA: TGTGCCAGCAGCCTGCAGGGGACCAACTACGAGCAGTACTTC. This encodes CASSLQGTNYEQYF. Full variable domain (missing parts from reference TRBV5-4 and TRBJ2-7): ETGVTQSPTHLIKTRGQQVTLRCSSQSGHNTVSWYQQALGQGPQFIFQYYREEENGRGNFPPRFSGLQFPNYSSELNVNALELDDSALYLCASSLQGTNYEQYFGPGTRLTVT.

The V call is TRBV5-6, the J call TRBJ2-5, with 8 bases that match TRBD1. The DNA matches TRBJ2-7 better at its end, which makes the J call doubtful. Germline V lookup: CDR1 SGHDT, CDR2 YYEEEE. This CDR3 is built from 14 residues. This CDR3 reads CASNDRQGNYEQYF. The CDR3 DNA reads TGTGCCAGCAACGACCGACAGGGGAACTACGAGCAGTACTTC.

The V gene is TRBV6-5, the J gene TRBJ1-5, with D possibly being TRBD1 (5 bases). There are 15 residues in the CDR3. CDR1 is MNHEY, CDR2 SVGAGI, per germline. V was shortened by 0 bases and J by 6 bases, with 12 bases between the two germline ends. The CDR3 sequence: CASSYSSQGGQPQHF. The DNA for the CDR3 is TGTGCCAGCAGTTACTCGAGTCAGGGCGGTCAGCCCCAGCATTTT.

The chain is built from TRBV7-9 and TRBJ1-1; D remains ambiguous. Germline assignment: CDR1 SEHNR and CDR2 FQNEAQ (reference sequence). The CDR3 consists of 12 residues. V lost 5 bases and J lost 3, with 7 bases in between. The CDR3 loop is CASSARDTEAFF. CDR3 bases: TGTGCCAGCAGCGCGCGGGACACTGAAGCTTTCTTT.

V gene TRBV18 combines with J gene TRBJ2-7; 7 bases agree with TRBD1. CDR3 length: 13 amino acids. Losses at the gene ends were 6 bases for V and 2 bases for J; bases not matched to a gene: 4. The germline CDR1 and CDR2 sequences are KGHSH and LQKENI. The CDR3 DNA sequence: TGTGCCAGCTCCCAGGGACAGACCTACGAGCAGTACTTC. Encoded protein: CASSQGQTYEQYF.